These 20 T cell receptor beta chains came from one sample sequenced in a study of control samples from healthy donors and cancer patients. Only in-frame clones appear in the TCRdb table, and some are missing; sequencing was by immunoSEQ multiplex PCR. The sample gives about 140,000 clones, about nine tenths of which show up once; more than 4% is in the top ten. The sample consisted of blood. The receptors were sampled from a man aged 30 to 45 in good health.

The V and J genes are TRBV11-3 and TRBJ1-1, with D unresolved. The V and J ends lost 6 bases and 4 bases respectively, with 3 bases between them. The length of the CDR3 is 10 residues. Germline V gene lookup returns CDR1 SGHNT and CDR2 YENEEA. CDR3 in DNA: TGTGCCAGCAGTACCACTGAAGCTTTCTTT. This codes for CASSTTEAFF.

The chain couples TRBV9 to TRBJ2-5; D is undetermined. The CDR3 contains 15 residues. Trimming cost V 4 bases and J 1 base, with 14 bases left between them. Per germline, CDR1 SGDLS and CDR2 YYNGEE. The CDR3 DNA reads TGTGCCAGCAGCCTTTACTCTGCACCCCAAGAGACCCAGTACTTC. It is translated as CASSLYSAPQETQYF. The complete variable domain, with remaining parts taken from reference TRBV9 and TRBJ2-5, reads DSGVTQTPKHLITATGQRVTLRCSPRSGDLSVYWYQQSLDQGLQFLIQYYNGEERAKGNILERFSAQQFPDLHSELNLSSLELGDSALYFCASSLYSAPQETQYFGPGTRLLVL.

This rearrangement joins TRBV6-5 to TRBJ1-4; D is unclear. The ends were cut back, 4 bases at V and 4 bases at J, with 10 bases in the middle. The CDR3 is 14 amino acids. From germline, CDR1 is MNHEY and CDR2 SVGAGI. In DNA, the CDR3 is TGTGCCAGCAGTTTCTCCGGCCATAATGAAAAACTGTTTTTT. Translating it yields CASSFSGHNEKLFF.

The chain has TRBV7-6 and TRBJ2-3; 7 nucleotides align to TRBD2. This CDR3 spans 18 amino acids. Unmatched junction bases numbered 16, after V lost 3 bases and J lost 4 bases. Germline CDR1 reads SGHVS; CDR2 reads FNYEAQ. This CDR3 is CASSLSAGEFTVSDTQYF. The CDR3 bases are TGTGCCAGCAGCTTGTCGGCGGGAGAATTTACCGTCTCAGATACGCAGTATTTT.

J is TRBJ2-1 and V is TRBV9; a possible D gene is TRBD2 (6 bases). The CDR3 extends over 14 amino acids. Per the germline V gene, CDR1 is SGDLS and CDR2 is YYNGEE. V lost 4 bases to trimming and J lost 6 bases, with 14 bases between them. For the CDR3, the DNA is TGTGCCAGCAGCCCGCGACTAGTTGGCAATGAGCAGTTCTTC. Protein sequence: CASSPRLVGNEQFF.

The chain is built from TRBV7-9 and TRBJ1-4, with D possibly TRBD1 on 5 matching bases. V dropped 6 bases and J dropped 8 bases, with 13 bases sitting between them. Germline V gives CDR1 SEHNR, CDR2 FQNEAQ (reference sequence). This CDR3 is 13 amino acids long. CDR3 sequence: CASSRGEAEKLFF. The CDR3 bases are TGTGCCAGCAGTCGAGGGGAGGCGGAAAAACTGTTTTTT.

V is TRBV7-2 and J is TRBJ1-2; no reliable D call. There are 15 residues in the CDR3. V was pared by 1 base and J by 0 bases, with 9 bases between. The germline CDR1 and CDR2 sequences are SGHTA and FQGNSA. DNA of the CDR3: TGTGCCAGCAGCTTAGTTGGCTTAGCTAACTATGGCTACACCTTC. It encodes CASSLVGLANYGYTF.

In this sample, this clone turned up a few times. This chain joins TRBV4-3 and TRBJ1-1, with D unresolved. Per the germline V gene, CDR1 is LGHNA and CDR2 is YSLEER. V dropped 1 base and J dropped 4 bases, with 16 bases sitting between them. There are 16 residues in the CDR3. The CDR3 loop reads CASSQGTGFYGTEAFF. For the CDR3, the DNA is TGCGCCAGCAGCCAAGGGACTGGGTTTTACGGCACTGAAGCTTTCTTT.

The gene calls are TRBV19 and TRBJ2-3; 10 bases are shared with TRBD2. The V gene end was trimmed by 3 bases and the J gene end by 1 base; junction bases not matched to a gene: 1. Germline CDR1 reads LNHDA; CDR2 reads SQIVND (reference sequence). The CDR3 contains 15 residues. The CDR3 DNA follows: TGTGCCAGTAGTATTCTAGCGGGGGGCACAGATACGCAGTATTTT. Amino acid sequence: CASSILAGGTDTQYF.

This sequence joins TRBV9 and TRBJ2-7; TRBD1 aligns across 10 bases. The CDR3 is 17 amino acids. Germline V gene lookup returns CDR1 SGDLS and CDR2 YYNGEE. V shed 4 bases, J shed 3 bases, and the junction held 13 bases outside the gene matches. This chain's CDR3 is CASSPQKGGDRGYEQYF. DNA for the CDR3: TGTGCCAGCAGCCCCCAGAAGGGCGGGGACAGGGGCTACGAGCAGTACTTC.

This sequence joins TRBV29-1 and TRBJ1-5; a weak D match, TRBD1 (6 bases). The V end was cut by 5 bases, the J end by 2 bases, with 13 bases between. CDR1 is SQVTM, CDR2 ANQGSEA, per germline. The CDR3 is 14 amino acids. The CDR3 spells CSVTEEGGNQPQHF. The CDR3 nucleotides read TGCAGCGTTACCGAGGAGGGGGGCAATCAGCCCCAGCATTTT.

The chain joins TRBV19 to TRBJ2-2; D is perhaps TRBD1 or TRBD2 (5 bases each). The germline V gene has CDR1 LNHDA and CDR2 SQIVND (reference sequence). Trimming stripped 9 bases from V and 0 bases from J, with 11 bases between. CDR3 length: 14 residues. The CDR3 sequence is CASRDLANTGELFF. The CDR3 nucleotides read TGTGCCAGCCGGGACCTTGCGAACACCGGGGAGCTGTTTTTT.

The CDR3 DNA is TGTGCCAGCAGCCATCCAGGACAGGGCTATGGCTACACCTTC. Residues: CASSHPGQGYGYTF. The chain employs TRBV4-2 and TRBJ1-2; 8 bases fit TRBD1. After removal of 3 bases from V and 4 bases from J, the junction contained 4 bases not matched to a gene. Germline V gene lookup returns CDR1 LGHNA and CDR2 YNFKEQ. The CDR3 spans 14 residues.

Written as DNA, the CDR3 is TGTGCCAGCAGTTACCAGGGAAACTCTCGTATAAGCTACACCTTC. Its translation is CASSYQGNSRISYTF. The genes are TRBV6-5 and TRBJ1-2, with a tentative D call TRBD1 (5 bases). Looked up from germline, CDR1 is MNHEY and CDR2 is SVGAGI. Trimming took 2 bases from V and 9 from J, leaving 19 bases between them. This CDR3 is 15 amino acids long.

CDR3 protein: CASSLGDGIIAKNIQYF. In nucleotides, the CDR3 is TGTGCCAGCAGCTTAGGCGACGGGATAATAGCCAAAAACATTCAGTACTTC. The gene calls are TRBV7-2 and TRBJ2-4; TRBD2 might be the D (5 bases). Germline loops: CDR1 SGHTA, CDR2 FQGNSA. Trimming removed 1 base from V and 0 bases from J, with 13 bases in between. CDR3 size: 17 residues.

The genes are TRBV5-6 and TRBJ2-3; 8 nucleotides align to TRBD1. This CDR3 region has 17 residues. Germline V gives CDR1 SGHDT, CDR2 YYEEEE. V was pared by 1 base and J by 3 bases, with 10 bases of the junction left unmatched. The CDR3 DNA reads TGTGCCAGCAGCTTGCCCGGACAGGGATTAGGTACAGATACGCAGTATTTT. This sequence encodes CASSLPGQGLGTDTQYF.

The chain has TRBV7-3 and TRBJ2-3; D remains ambiguous. This CDR3 is built from 13 residues. The germline V and J ends were trimmed by 2 bases and 3 bases, with 6 bases remaining between them. Germline V gives CDR1 SGHTA, CDR2 FQGTGA. This CDR3 reads CASSLLGTDTQYF. CDR3 DNA: TGTGCCAGCAGCTTACTAGGAACAGATACGCAGTATTTT.

A single count supports this clone. The gene calls are TRBV27 and TRBJ1-1, with D maybe TRBD1 (5 bases). The germline V gene encodes CDR1 MNHEY and CDR2 SMNVEV (reference sequence). The CDR3 is 15 amino acids. V lost 8 bases and J 3 bases, leaving 19 bases between the germline ends. The CDR3 coding sequence is TGTGCCAGCCGAAATCAGGGATACCCGGACACTGAAGCTTTCTTT. It is translated as CASRNQGYPDTEAFF.

Remarks on this clone: A much larger clone is a single base away; this may be a read error. CDR3 sequence: CASSLDRGETQYF. For the CDR3, the DNA is TGTGCCAGCAGCTTGGACAGGGGTGAGACCCAGTACTTC. This chain connects TRBV5-4 to TRBJ2-5; 7 nucleotides line up with TRBD1. V lost 0 bases, J lost 5 bases, and 1 base stayed unmatched. The CDR3 consists of 13 residues. Germline V gene lookup returns CDR1 SGHNT and CDR2 YYREEE (reference sequence).

V is TRBV4-1 and J is TRBJ1-3; 7 positions agree with TRBD1. Losses at the gene ends were 0 bases for V and 4 bases for J; bases not matched to a gene: 6. The CDR3 is 16 amino acids. Germline V CDR1 and CDR2: MGHRA, YSYEKL. The CDR3 DNA sequence: TGCGCCAGCAGCCAAGAGTTCAGGGGGTCGGGAAACACCATATATTTT. This codes for CASSQEFRGSGNTIYF.